The clone carrying this T cell receptor beta chain was observed once. Antigen unknown. This CDR3 is 14 amino acids long. V gave up 4 bases and J gave up 9 bases; unmatched junction bases: 10. Germline V lookup: CDR1 SGHRS, CDR2 YFSETQ. Here immunoSEQ multiplex PCR was the method, and the copy in TCRdb shows in-frame clones only, minus some. The sample carries 440,000 or so clones, about 92% recorded once. These data belong to a study of Ad26.COV2.S vaccination and SARS-CoV-2 variants. Study-wide points: It is possible that the TCR breadth and depth analyses underestimated the total T cell responses. Researchers reported similar non-spike TCR breadth in vaccine and placebo recipients.

Treatment indicated: 15 to 20 received Ad26.COV2.S at low or high dose, single or two shots; roughly five received placebo; per-sample allocation not given. Vaccine and placebo recipients were sampled on day 63 after the first injection. Source: peripheral blood, taken in a trial of Ad26.COV2.S vaccine versus placebo. The chain has TRBV5-1 and TRBJ2-1, with TRBD1 matching over 7 bases. The sequence was obtained from a person between 18 and 60 years old who received the Ad26.COV2.S COVID-19 vaccine or a placebo. In DNA, the CDR3 is TGCGCCAGCAGCCCCCCCCGGGACAGTGGTGAGCAGTTCTTC. It is translated as CASSPPRDSGEQFF.